These T cell receptor beta chains were read from a single sample in a study of cytotoxic CD8 clonotypes in ibrutinib-treated CLL. Libraries were prepared by immunoSEQ multiplex PCR; TCRdb keeps only in-frame clonotypes and omits some of them. The table has 130,000 or so clones, roughly 80% seen once; the top ten hold approximately 28%. The sample here was PBMCs, taken after 12 months of ibrutinib treatment. Receptors were obtained from a human donor with chronic lymphocytic leukemia. The CDR3 runs from the conserved cysteine through the conserved F or W. D genes are given only for firm matches. Clone size, where shown, is once, few, many, or a class for clones that have expanded.

D	size	V	J	DNA	CDR3
-	-	TRBV11-2	TRBJ2-7	TGTGCCAGCAGCTTAGCATGGACCGAGCAGGGCACTTACGAGCAGTACTTC	CASSLAWTEQGTYEQYF
TRBD1	few	TRBV7-2	TRBJ2-1	TGTGCCAGCAGCAGGACAGGGTCCTCCTACAATGAGCAGTTCTTC	CASSRTGSSYNEQFF
TRBD1	-	TRBV6-4	TRBJ2-1	TGTGCCAGCAGGGGGACAGGGGAAATGGCGCAGTTCTTC	CASRGTGEMAQFF
-	-	TRBV4-2	TRBJ1-2	TGTGCCAGCAGCCAAGATAAGAGGCTTGGCTACACCTTC	CASSQDKRLGYTF
TRBD2	few	TRBV30	TRBJ2-2	TGTGCCTCTAGACTAGCGATTCCGACCGGGGAGCTGTTTTTT	CASRLAIPTGELFF
-	-	TRBV19	TRBJ1-3	TGTGCCAGTACGGTCGGGACCTCTGGAAACACCATATATTTT	CASTVGTSGNTIYF
-	-	TRBV28	TRBJ1-3	TGTGCCAGCAGTCAGACAGTTACCTCTGGAAACACCATATATTTT	CASSQTVTSGNTIYF
TRBD1	-	TRBV19	TRBJ1-5	TGTGCCAGTAGTATAATGGGACAGAATATCGTATATAGCAATCAGCCCCAGCATTTT	CASSIMGQNIVYSNQPQHF
-	-	TRBV6-1	TRBJ1-6	TGTGCCAGCAGTGAGGTCCTCTTCTCCTATAATTCACCCCTCCACTTT	CASSEVLFSYNSPLHF
TRBD2	few	TRBV19	TRBJ2-2	TGTGCCAGTAGGATGTCGGGGGGGCCCACCGGGGAGCTGTTTTTT	CASRMSGGPTGELFF
-	-	TRBV11-2	TRBJ1-1	TGTGCCAGCAGCTCAGACAGTTTTTCTACTGAAGCTTTCTTT	CASSSDSFSTEAFF
TRBD1	-	TRBV19	TRBJ1-4	TGTGCCAGTAGGACAGGGTTGGAACTGTTTTTT	CASRTGLELFF
-	-	TRBV7-9	TRBJ2-7	TGTGCCAGCAGCTCCTGGACAGACTCCTACGAGCAGTACTTC	CASSSWTDSYEQYF
-	-	TRBV28	TRBJ1-6	TGTGCCAGCAGTTTATGGTCCGGGAATAATTCACCCCTCCACTTT	CASSLWSGNNSPLHF
-	-	TRBV28	TRBJ1-5	TGTGCCAGCAGTTTTCCCGAGAATAGCAATCAGCCCCAGCATTTT	CASSFPENSNQPQHF
-	-	TRBV6-5	TRBJ2-5	TGTGCCAGCAGTTATAGTAGCGTTGGTAGGCAAGAGACCCAGTACTTC	CASSYSSVGRQETQYF
-	-	TRBV9	TRBJ1-5	TGTGCCAGCAGCGAGAGGGTGGGTAGCAATCAGCCCCAGCATTTT	CASSERVGSNQPQHF
-	-	TRBV19	TRBJ2-7	TGTGCCAGTAGTATAGGAGCACAGGGTTCCTACGAGCAGTACTTC	CASSIGAQGSYEQYF
TRBD1	once	TRBV6-5	TRBJ2-7	TGTGCCAGCAGTTACCTGGGACAGCCCCCCTACGAGCAGTACTTC	CASSYLGQPPYEQYF
TRBD1	-	TRBV5-1	TRBJ2-3	TGCGCCAGCGCCGGGGACAGAATCACAGATACGCAGTATTTT	CASAGDRITDTQYF
TRBD1	-	TRBV7-3	TRBJ2-2	TGTGCCAGCAGCCCGACAGGGGGCAATACCGGGGAGCTGTTTTTT	CASSPTGGNTGELFF
-	-	TRBV27	TRBJ2-7	TGTGCCAGCAGTTTAGGGGGGAGACTCGGCGAGCAGTACTTC	CASSLGGRLGEQYF
TRBD1	-	TRBV28	TRBJ2-7	TGTGCCAGCAGTTTAGTCGGACAGGGGGAGTACGAGCAGTACTTC	CASSLVGQGEYEQYF
-	once	TRBV6-1	TRBJ1-2	TGTGCCAGCAGGATGGGTGGTGGCTACACCTTC	CASRMGGGYTF
TRBD1	-	TRBV5-1	TRBJ2-7	TGCGCCAGCAGCCCACGGACAGGGGGCACCTACGAGCAGTACTTC	CASSPRTGGTYEQYF
TRBD2	-	TRBV7-3	TRBJ2-5	TGTGCCAGCAGCTTAGGGGCAGCGGGGGAGACCCAGTACTTC	CASSLGAAGETQYF
-	-	TRBV28	TRBJ2-5	TGTGCCAGCAGTTTACAGGGGATTTGGGAGACCCAGTACTTC	CASSLQGIWETQYF
-	once	TRBV19	TRBJ2-5	TGTGCCAGTAGTATGTTACAGGGCCAAGAGACCCAGTACTTC	CASSMLQGQETQYF
-	once	TRBV18	TRBJ1-4	TGTGCCAGCTCATCCAGGGAGGGCAATGAAAAACTGTTTTTT	CASSSREGNEKLFF
TRBD2	-	TRBV4-3	TRBJ2-5	TGCGCCAGCAGCCAAGGGTCGGCGGGAGTTGGTGAGACCCAGTACTTC	CASSQGSAGVGETQYF
TRBD1	-	TRBV6-5	TRBJ2-7	TGTGCCAGCAGAATAGACAGGGCTAGCTCCTACGAGCAGTACTTC	CASRIDRASSYEQYF
TRBD1	-	TRBV6-5	TRBJ2-7	TGTGCCAGCAGTTACGCCAACAGGGGGTACGAGCAGTACTTC	CASSYANRGYEQYF
TRBD2	-	TRBV5-1	TRBJ2-2	TGCGCCAGCAGCTCGGGACTAGCAGACACCGGGGAGCTGTTTTTT	CASSSGLADTGELFF
TRBD2	once	TRBV5-1	TRBJ2-7	TGCGCCAGCAGCTTGGAAATGGCGGGGGGGCCGAAAGAGCAGTACTTC	CASSLEMAGGPKEQYF
-	-	TRBV15	TRBJ2-6	TGTGCCACCAGCAGAGATCTCGGGGGGGCCAACGTCCTGACTTTC	CATSRDLGGANVLTF
TRBD1	-	TRBV7-9	TRBJ1-4	TGTGCCAGCAGCTTAATTGGACAGGCAACTAATGAAAAACTGTTTTTT	CASSLIGQATNEKLFF
-	-	TRBV4-3	TRBJ2-3	TGCGCCAGCAGCCAAGCCGACTCGACAGATACGCAGTATTTT	CASSQADSTDTQYF
-	-	TRBV7-8	TRBJ1-2	TGTGCCAGCAGCCTTGGGGACATAACTGGCTACACCTTC	CASSLGDITGYTF
TRBD1	few	TRBV28	TRBJ1-2	TGTGCCAGCATTGACAGGGGAAGCTATGGCTACACCTTC	CASIDRGSYGYTF
-	few	TRBV30	TRBJ2-5	TGTGCCTGGGGATCCCCGGGGTGGGAGACCCAGTACTTC	CAWGSPGWETQYF
TRBD2	-	TRBV5-1	TRBJ2-5	TGCGCCAGCAGCCCGTCTAGCGGGAGAGAAGAGACCCAGTACTTC	CASSPSSGREETQYF
-	-	TRBV10-3	TRBJ2-2	TGTGCCATCTGCCGGGACATCGGTGCCGGGGAGCTGTTTTTT	CAICRDIGAGELFF